What follows describes a single TCR beta chain. Donors were ostensibly healthy at sampling, although undocumented immune exposures were probable. Trimming removed 1 base from V and 2 bases from J, with 12 bases in between. The CDR3 covers 15 residues. Germline V CDR1 and CDR2: SGHTA, FQGNSA. The data derive from a study of cytomegalovirus exposure and HLA in healthy donors. Across the study: Unique TCRs numbering 75 million to 95 million, obtained from HLA-typed donors, made up an early data release.

The PCR was carried out with 60 Vbeta primers and 13 Jbeta primers. The method was immunoSEQ multiplex PCR; TCRdb's version includes in-frame clones alone and lacks a portion of them. In total, the table holds fewer than 75,000 clones. The receptor's source is a boy younger than 18 in good health and CMV-seronegative. Sequencing was carried out using PBMCs. This sequence joins TRBV7-2 and TRBJ2-7; D is perhaps TRBD2 (5 bases). CDR3 amino acids: CASSLGSGTTYEQYF. The CDR3, as DNA: TGTGCCAGCAGCTTAGGGAGCGGCACCACCTACGAGCAGTACTTC.